These 2 T cell receptor beta chains were all obtained from the same sample, sequenced in a study of blood T cell repertoires in COVID-19. Sequenced by immunoSEQ multiplex PCR; TCRdb stores in-frame clones only, minus some. The data hold around 300,000 clones, with more than 70% observed a single time. The sample was peripheral blood. Source of these receptors: a woman aged 30 to 39 with COVID-19, enrolled during active disease.

The CDR3 here is CASSPVPGQVRDEKLFF. The CDR3 region has the DNA TGTGCCAGCAGCCCAGTCCCGGGACAGGTTCGGGATGAAAAACTGTTTTTT. The chain links TRBV2 to TRBJ1-4, with 8 nucleotides matching TRBD1. Trimming removed 6 bases from V and 6 bases from J; junction bases left unmatched: 15. The CDR3 is 17 amino acids. Germline CDR1 and CDR2: SNHLY and FYNNEI. The complete variable domain, with remaining parts taken from reference TRBV2 and TRBJ1-4, reads EPEVTQTPSHQVTQMGQEVILRCVPISNHLYFYWYRQILGQKVEFLVSFYNNEISEKSEIFDDQFSVERPDGSNFTLKIRSTKLEDSAMYFCASSPVPGQVRDEKLFFGSGTQLSVL.

The V call is TRBV10-3, the J call TRBJ1-1; the D is unclear. Per germline, CDR1 ENHRY and CDR2 SYGVKD. This CDR3 is built from 12 residues. V lost 8 bases, J lost 2 bases, and 9 bases lay in between. CDR3: CAIATVNTEAFF. The DNA of the CDR3 is TGTGCCATCGCCACAGTAAACACTGAAGCTTTCTTT.